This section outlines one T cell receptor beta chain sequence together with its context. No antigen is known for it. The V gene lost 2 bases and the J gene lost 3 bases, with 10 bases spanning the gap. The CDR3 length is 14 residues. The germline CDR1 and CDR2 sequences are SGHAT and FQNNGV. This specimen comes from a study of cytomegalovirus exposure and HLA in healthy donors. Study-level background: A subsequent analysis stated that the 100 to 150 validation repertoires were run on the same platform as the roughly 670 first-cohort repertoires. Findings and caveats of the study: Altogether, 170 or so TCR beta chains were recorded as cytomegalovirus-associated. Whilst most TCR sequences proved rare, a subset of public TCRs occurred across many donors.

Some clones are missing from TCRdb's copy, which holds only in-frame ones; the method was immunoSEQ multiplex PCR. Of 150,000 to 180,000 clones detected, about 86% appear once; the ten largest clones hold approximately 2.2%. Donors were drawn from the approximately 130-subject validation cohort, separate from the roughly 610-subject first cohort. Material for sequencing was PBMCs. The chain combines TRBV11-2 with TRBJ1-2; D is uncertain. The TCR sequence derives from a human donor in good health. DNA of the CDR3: TGTGCCAGCAGCTTAAGTCCGGTATACTATGGCTACACCTTC. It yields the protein CASSLSPVYYGYTF.